The 20 T cell receptor beta chains below come from one sample, sequenced in a study of shared clonotypes between healthy human individuals. The repertoire was sequenced with immunoSEQ multiplex PCR; TCRdb's copy has only in-frame clones and lacks some. The sample contains over a million clones, 95% to 97% of which appear only once. The source material was naive CD4+ T cells sorted from blood. Subset described: CD45RA+ positively selected. These TCRs come from a man between 25 and 39 years old in good health.

This clone was picked up one time. The chain is built from TRBV28 and TRBJ2-1; 7 bases align to TRBD1. CDR3 size: 14 residues. V lost 7 bases and J lost 5; bases outside the gene matches: 8. Germline assignment: CDR1 MDHEN and CDR2 SYDVKM. CDR3: CASTPGQSDNEQFF. For the CDR3, the DNA is TGTGCCAGCACCCCGGGACAGTCCGACAATGAGCAGTTCTTC.

The chain couples TRBV7-6 to TRBJ2-7; D uncertain. V dropped 1 base and J dropped 2 bases, with 6 bases sitting between them. Germline V lookup: CDR1 SGHVS, CDR2 FNYEAQ. This CDR3 is 13 amino acids long. The CDR3 loop reads CASSLEPAYEQYF. As DNA, the CDR3 is TGTGCCAGCAGCTTAGAACCCGCCTACGAGCAGTACTTC. The whole variable domain, filled in from reference TRBV7-6 and TRBJ2-7, reads GAGVSQSPRYKVTKRGQDVALRCDPISGHVSLYWYRQALGQGPEFLTYFNYEAQQDKSGLPNDRFSAERPEGSISTLTIQRTEQRDSAMYRCASSLEPAYEQYFGPGTRLTVT.

The chain joins TRBV2 to TRBJ1-5; 8 nucleotides align to TRBD1. The ends lost 7 bases at V and 4 bases at J; junction bases unmatched: 6. CDR3 length: 14 residues. Germline CDR1 SNHLY, CDR2 FYNNEI. The CDR3 DNA reads TGTGCCAGCACCGACAGGGGATATAATCAGCCCCAGCATTTT. The encoded protein is CASTDRGYNQPQHF.

This clone has a single count. V usage is TRBV5-6 and J usage is TRBJ1-4, with a tentative D call TRBD1 (5 bases). The CDR3 runs to 16 residues. The V and J ends lost 0 bases and 7 bases respectively, with 16 bases between them. Germline lookup yields CDR1 SGHDT and CDR2 YYEEEE. As DNA, the CDR3 is TGTGCCAGCAGCTTGGGTCCCAGGGAAGGGGTTGAAAAACTGTTTTTT. This codes for CASSLGPREGVEKLFF.

V and J are TRBV2 and TRBJ2-7; 7 bases map to TRBD1. The J segment lost 3 bases and the V segment lost 3 bases, leaving 5 bases of the junction unmatched. The CDR3 contains 14 residues. In germline, CDR1 is SNHLY, CDR2 FYNNEI. The CDR3 sequence: CASSDPGGIYEQYF. The CDR3 region has the DNA TGTGCCAGCAGTGACCCAGGGGGAATCTACGAGCAGTACTTC.

The CDR3 DNA is TGTGCCAGCAGCTTGGTAACAACTAATGAAAAACTGTTTTTT. It translates to CASSLVTTNEKLFF. The chain combines TRBV11-2 with TRBJ1-4; D gene uncertain. This CDR3 is built from 14 residues. The germline V gene has CDR1 SGHAT and CDR2 FQNNGV. V gave up 3 bases and J gave up 0 bases, with 5 bases separating them.

The chain joins TRBV7-9 to TRBJ2-5; TRBD1 is a possible D gene (6 bases). Trimming removed 2 bases at V and 0 bases at J, with 16 bases between. The germline gives CDR1 SEHNR, CDR2 FQNEAQ (reference sequence). The CDR3 is 17 amino acids. CDR3 in DNA: TGTGCCAGCAGCTTATCGGTGGGGGCAGACTACCAAGAGACCCAGTACTTC. This codes for CASSLSVGADYQETQYF. The full variable domain, completed using reference TRBV7-9 and TRBJ2-5, is DTGVSQNPRHKITKRGQNVTFRCDPISEHNRLYWYRQTLGQGPEFLTYFQNEAQLEKSRLLSDRFSAERPKGSFSTLEIQRTEQGDSAMYLCASSLSVGADYQETQYFGPGTRLLVL.

The J gene is TRBJ1-1, the V gene TRBV13, with 7 nucleotides matching TRBD1. Per germline, CDR1 PRHDT and CDR2 FYEKMQ (reference sequence). There are 13 residues in the CDR3. J was trimmed by 6 bases and V by 5 bases; bases with no gene match: 6. Written as DNA, the CDR3 is TGTGCCAGCAGCCCCCCGGGACAGCCTGAAGCTTTCTTT. The encoded protein is CASSPPGQPEAFF.

V and J are TRBV5-4 and TRBJ2-7; D not resolved. The V and J ends lost 1 base and 7 bases respectively, with 18 bases between them. Germline loops: CDR1 SGHNT, CDR2 YYREEE (reference sequence). The CDR3 spans 15 residues. The chain's CDR3 is CASSLMDLRVDEQYF. CDR3 coding DNA: TGTGCCAGCAGCTTGATGGACCTAAGGGTGGATGAGCAGTACTTC.

The chain combines TRBV7-3 with TRBJ2-2; no firm D call. Looked up from germline, CDR1 is SGHTA and CDR2 is FQGTGA. The CDR3 sequence is 16 residues long. The V end lost 1 base, the J end lost 5 bases, and 14 bases lay between the germline ends. CDR3 coding DNA: TGTGCCAGCAGCTTAAATCCCCAGTCCCTAACCGGGGAGCTGTTTTTT. This sequence encodes CASSLNPQSLTGELFF. The variable domain in full, with the rest retrieved from reference TRBV7-3 and TRBJ2-2, is GAGVSQTPSNKVTEKGKYVELRCDPISGHTALYWYRQSLGQGPEFLIYFQGTGAADDSGLPNDRFFAVRPEGSVSTLKIQRTERGDSAVYLCASSLNPQSLTGELFFGEGSRLTVL.

The J gene is TRBJ2-1, the V gene TRBV6-1; no clear D gene. The V gene lost 2 bases and the J gene lost 8 bases, with 7 bases spanning the gap. Germline V gene data show CDR1 as MNHNS and CDR2 as SASEGT. The CDR3 length is 12 residues. CDR3 sequence reads: CASSEMGYEQFF. DNA for the CDR3: TGTGCCAGCAGTGAAATGGGGTATGAGCAGTTCTTC.

A single count supports this clone. The CDR3 loop reads CASTRDGTDTQYF. The CDR3 DNA reads as TGTGCCAGCACCAGGGATGGCACAGATACGCAGTATTTT. The rearrangement uses TRBV6-1 and TRBJ2-3; weak D call: TRBD1 (5 bases). The CDR3 spans 13 residues. CDR1 and CDR2 (germline): MNHNS, SASEGT. The V end lost 7 bases, the J end lost 1 base, and 9 bases lay between the germline ends.

The chain combines TRBV2 with TRBJ2-5, with 9 bases lining up with TRBD1. The CDR3 spans 14 residues. CDR1 is SNHLY, CDR2 FYNNEI, per germline. With V trimmed by 6 bases and J by 4 bases, 6 bases remained unmatched. CDR3 nucleotides: TGTGCCAGCAGAGCTAACAGGGGGCCAGAGACCCAGTACTTC. Amino acids: CASRANRGPETQYF.

V and J are TRBV27 and TRBJ2-7; TRBD2 matches at 9 bases. V lost 11 bases, J lost 5 bases, and 13 bases stayed unmatched. Germline V gene sequence: CDR1 MNHEY, CDR2 SMNVEV (reference sequence). The CDR3 sequence is 14 residues long. Written as DNA, the CDR3 is TGTGCCGCCAAAGGCGGGAGGGTTCCCGACGAGCAGTACTTC. Translating it yields CAAKGGRVPDEQYF.

The chain carries TRBV5-1 and TRBJ2-1; 7 bases are a match to TRBD1. Germline-derived CDR1 and CDR2 are SGHRS and YFSETQ. Trimming took 3 bases from V and 5 from J; bases not matched to a gene: 11. The CDR3 covers 16 residues. CDR3 coding DNA: TGCGCCAGCAGCTCGGACAGGCGACATACCAACAATGAGCAGTTCTTC. It specifies CASSSDRRHTNNEQFF.

As concerns this clone: This sample also contains other DNA sequences that code for the same CDR3. V usage is TRBV9 and J usage is TRBJ1-1; no firm D call. Between the trimmed V and J ends, which lost 0 bases and 3 bases, there was a span of 3 bases. Per germline, CDR1 SGDLS and CDR2 YYNGEE. CDR3 length equals 12 residues. The CDR3 protein is CASSVGDTEAFF. The CDR3 DNA reads as TGTGCCAGCAGCGTAGGTGACACTGAAGCTTTCTTT.

The genes are TRBV10-3 and TRBJ2-1, with D perhaps matching TRBD1 (5 bases). Germline CDR1 is ENHRY and CDR2 is SYGVKD. V gave up 10 bases and J gave up 7 bases, with 14 bases separating them. The CDR3 sequence is 12 residues long. The CDR3 nucleotides are TGTGCCAGCCTAACAGGTCCAAATGAGCAGTTCTTC. Translated, it gives CASLTGPNEQFF.

This chain uses TRBV5-1 with TRBJ2-1, with 9 bases lining up with TRBD1. Germline CDR1 SGHRS, CDR2 YFSETQ. V was pared by 1 base and J by 5 bases, with 7 bases of the junction left unmatched. This CDR3 has 16 residues. The CDR3 nucleotides read TGCGCCAGCAGCTTGATTGAGGACAGGGGCCACAATGAGCAGTTCTTC. It codes for CASSLIEDRGHNEQFF.

The V call is TRBV27, the J call TRBJ2-7; 11 bases align to TRBD2. This CDR3 comprises 16 residues. The J segment lost 0 bases and the V segment lost 5 bases, leaving 6 bases of the junction unmatched. Germline V gives CDR1 MNHEY, CDR2 SMNVEV (reference sequence). CDR3 DNA sequence: TGTGCCAGCAGTCCCATAGCGGGAGGGCCCTCCTACGAGCAGTACTTC. The encoded protein is CASSPIAGGPSYEQYF.

The chain recombines TRBV29-1 with TRBJ2-5; D not resolved. The germline V gene encodes CDR1 SQVTM and CDR2 ANQGSEA. The CDR3 extends over 13 amino acids. Trimming stripped 2 bases from V and 5 bases from J, with 12 bases between. The CDR3 sequence: CSVEPSPGETQYF. The DNA for the CDR3 is TGCAGCGTTGAACCCAGCCCTGGGGAGACCCAGTACTTC.